A selection of T cell receptor beta chains follows, all from one sample in a study of cytomegalovirus exposure and HLA in healthy donors. TCRdb's table, derived via immunoSEQ multiplex PCR, lists solely in-frame clones and lacks some. The sample carries 120,000 to 150,000 clones, approximately 84% recorded once. Sequencing was carried out using PBMCs. The source of these receptors is a woman aged 40 to 55 in good health and CMV-seronegative. Each CDR3 is given with its conserved first and last residue. The D gene is left open where the match is weak. Not all rows give a size; the values are once, few, many and, for expanded clones, a class.

D	length	size	J	V	CDR3	DNA
NA	16	NA	TRBJ2-1	TRBV7-6	CASSLDLRQGFHEQFF	TGTGCCAGCAGCTTAGATCTCCGGCAGGGTTTCCATGAGCAGTTCTTC
NA	15	NA	TRBJ2-6	TRBV14	CASSQDHHREVVLTF	TGTGCCAGCAGCCAAGATCATCACAGGGAAGTCGTCCTGACTTTC
NA	14	NA	TRBJ2-5	TRBV5-1	CASSRGTVQETQYF	TGCGCCAGCAGCCGGGGAACAGTCCAAGAGACCCAGTACTTC
NA	14	few	TRBJ2-7	TRBV4-3	CASSQDISGYGQYF	TGCGCCAGCAGCCAAGATATCTCGGGATACGGGCAGTACTTC
NA	15	once	TRBJ2-3	TRBV7-2	CASSQSGGGADTQYF	TGTGCCAGCAGCCAATCAGGAGGGGGGGCAGATACGCAGTATTTT
TRBD2	14	NA	TRBJ2-1	TRBV28	CASSFQAGGLGGFF	TGTGCCAGCAGTTTTCAAGCGGGAGGGCTGGGGGGGTTCTTC
NA	14	NA	TRBJ2-7	TRBV7-2	CASSLGGLPYEQYF	TGTGCCAGCAGCTTAGGTGGACTCCCCTACGAGCAGTACTTC
NA	11	NA	TRBJ2-7	TRBV2	CASSEFREQYF	TGTGCCAGCAGTGAGTTTCGCGAGCAGTACTTC
NA	13	NA	TRBJ2-7	TRBV27	CASSGYSTYEQYF	TGTGCCAGCAGTGGCTACAGTACCTACGAGCAGTACTTC
NA	15	NA	TRBJ1-3	TRBV5-6	CASAQRAGSGNTIYF	TGTGCCAGCGCTCAGCGGGCCGGCTCTGGAAACACCATATATTTT
TRBD2	18	NA	TRBJ2-7	TRBV5-4	CASSPRTISLSGGHEQYF	TGTGCCAGCAGCCCCCGGACGATTTCCTTGAGCGGGGGCCACGAGCAGTACTTC
TRBD2	16	NA	TRBJ2-1	TRBV7-9	CASSLVLSGSGNEQFF	TGTGCCAGCAGCTTAGTCCTCAGCGGGAGCGGGAATGAGCAGTTCTTC
TRBD1	14	NA	TRBJ1-5	TRBV5-1	CASSPGTVRQPQHF	TGCGCCAGCAGCCCCGGGACAGTACGTCAGCCCCAGCATTTT
NA	12	NA	TRBJ1-1	TRBV19	CASAQGNTEAFF	TGTGCCAGTGCACAGGGGAACACTGAAGCTTTCTTT
TRBD1	15	NA	TRBJ2-5	TRBV5-1	CASSLGTGAQETQYF	TGCGCCAGCAGCTTAGGGACAGGGGCTCAAGAGACCCAGTACTTC
TRBD1	17	NA	TRBJ2-6	TRBV28	CASRDRAGFTGANVLTF	TGTGCCAGCAGGGACAGGGCCGGTTTCACTGGGGCCAACGTCCTGACTTTC
TRBD2	15	few	TRBJ2-1	TRBV5-1	CASSVGTSTYNEQFF	TGCGCCAGCAGCGTCGGGACTAGCACCTACAATGAGCAGTTCTTC
TRBD1	18	once	TRBJ2-2	TRBV30	CAWSLTGPGQEITGELFF	TGTGCCTGGAGTTTAACCGGTCCGGGACAGGAGATCACCGGGGAGCTGTTTTTT
NA	14	NA	TRBJ2-1	TRBV9	CASSADSSYNEQFF	TGTGCCAGCAGCGCGGACAGCTCCTACAATGAGCAGTTCTTC
NA	16	NA	TRBJ2-2	TRBV9	CASSVGLAGSGGELFF	TGTGCCAGCAGCGTAGGGCTAGCTGGGTCGGGTGGGGAGCTGTTTTTT
NA	13	once	TRBJ1-1	TRBV5-1	CASSLLGVTEAFF	TGCGCCAGCAGCCTACTCGGGGTCACTGAAGCTTTCTTT
NA	15	NA	TRBJ1-2	TRBV28	CASRIQGFVHYGYTF	TGTGCCAGCAGGATACAGGGATTCGTTCACTATGGCTACACCTTC
TRBD1	16	NA	TRBJ1-2	TRBV7-2	CASSQSSGQGNYGYTF	TGTGCCAGCAGCCAGAGTTCGGGACAGGGAAACTATGGCTACACCTTC
NA	13	NA	TRBJ2-1	TRBV9	CASGTENYNEQFF	TGTGCCAGTGGGACTGAAAATTACAATGAGCAGTTCTTC
NA	14	few	TRBJ1-1	TRBV11-2	CASSSTGQNTEAFF	TGTGCCAGCAGCTCGACAGGCCAGAACACTGAAGCTTTCTTT
NA	14	NA	TRBJ2-1	TRBV7-2	CASSPRLGIDEQFF	TGTGCCAGCAGCCCCCGACTCGGTATCGATGAGCAGTTCTTC
NA	16	few	TRBJ1-5	TRBV19	CASSIYGLGGNQPQHF	TGTGCCAGTAGTATTTATGGGTTAGGGGGCAATCAGCCCCAGCATTTT
TRBD2	17	NA	TRBJ2-1	TRBV7-3	CASSSYPGREMTSEQFF	TGTGCCAGCAGCTCCTACCCAGGGCGGGAGATGACGAGTGAGCAGTTCTTC
NA	13	NA	TRBJ1-1	TRBV5-1	CASRRVPGTEAFF	TGCGCCAGCAGGAGGGTACCGGGAACTGAAGCTTTCTTT
TRBD1	20	NA	TRBJ2-7	TRBV15	CATSRYLGQGGGGDSYEQYF	TGTGCCACCAGCAGATACCTGGGACAGGGAGGAGGGGGAGACTCCTACGAGCAGTACTTC
TRBD1	17	NA	TRBJ1-1	TRBV28	CASSLIDRGRGNTEAFF	TGTGCCAGCAGTTTAATTGACAGGGGGCGCGGGAACACTGAAGCTTTCTTT
NA	16	NA	TRBJ2-3	TRBV7-2	CASSPFGQGDSDTQYF	TGTGCCAGCAGTCCTTTTGGGCAGGGGGACTCAGATACGCAGTATTTT
NA	16	few	TRBJ2-7	TRBV7-8	CASSNRRWGPSYEQYF	TGTGCCAGCAGCAACAGAAGGTGGGGGCCCTCCTACGAGCAGTACTTC
TRBD2	16	NA	TRBJ2-7	TRBV7-9	CASSLATSGRFNEQYF	TGTGCCAGCAGCTTAGCGACTAGCGGGAGGTTCAACGAGCAGTACTTC
NA	16	NA	TRBJ1-3	TRBV5-1	CASSLSNTGSGNTIYF	TGCGCCAGCAGCTTGTCCAATACAGGGTCTGGAAACACCATATATTTT
NA	16	NA	TRBJ1-6	TRBV14	CASSLNRDTYNSPLHF	TGTGCCAGCAGCCTAAACCGGGACACCTATAATTCACCCCTCCACTTT
NA	17	NA	TRBJ2-3	TRBV25-1	CASSESRGGYGTDTQYF	TGTGCCAGCAGTGAATCCCGAGGAGGGTATGGCACAGATACGCAGTATTTT
NA	13	NA	TRBJ2-7	TRBV29-1	CSVFGGGTYEQYF	TGCAGCGTTTTCGGGGGAGGCACCTACGAGCAGTACTTC
NA	15	NA	TRBJ1-4	TRBV30	CAWSVLGGGDEKLFF	TGTGCCTGGAGTGTGCTAGGAGGGGGGGATGAAAAACTGTTTTTT
TRBD2	17	NA	TRBJ2-5	TRBV9	CASSPGTSGPGGETQYF	TGTGCCAGCAGCCCGGGGACTAGCGGGCCAGGCGGGGAGACCCAGTACTTC
TRBD2	14	NA	TRBJ2-3	TRBV30	CAWRLAGATDTQYF	TGTGCCTGGAGATTAGCGGGAGCCACAGATACGCAGTATTTT
NA	20	NA	TRBJ2-5	TRBV2	CASSAPTGRLGGGRQETQYF	TGTGCCAGCAGTGCCCCAACAGGACGTCTAGGGGGAGGGCGCCAGGAGACCCAGTACTTC